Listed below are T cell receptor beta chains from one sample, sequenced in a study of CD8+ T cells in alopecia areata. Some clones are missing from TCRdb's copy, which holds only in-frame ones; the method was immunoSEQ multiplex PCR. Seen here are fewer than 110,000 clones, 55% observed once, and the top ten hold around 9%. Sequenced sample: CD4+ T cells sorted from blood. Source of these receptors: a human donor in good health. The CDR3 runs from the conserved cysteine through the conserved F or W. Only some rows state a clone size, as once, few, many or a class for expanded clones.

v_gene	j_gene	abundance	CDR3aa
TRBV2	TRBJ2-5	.	CASRAKTQYF
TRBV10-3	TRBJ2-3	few	CAISELAIDLQYF
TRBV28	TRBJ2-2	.	CASIEGNTGELFF
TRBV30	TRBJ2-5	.	CAWRRLAVQETQYF
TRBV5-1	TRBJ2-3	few	CASSQDYRGTDTQYF
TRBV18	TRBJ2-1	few	CASSPGGGSHEQFF
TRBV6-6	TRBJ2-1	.	CASRKPGPSSYNEQFF
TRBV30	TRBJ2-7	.	CAWIRGREQYF
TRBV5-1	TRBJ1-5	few	CASSLDGDSLNQPQHF
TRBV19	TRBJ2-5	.	CASSRGQPLGATQYF
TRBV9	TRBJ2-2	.	CASSVGGAVGELFF
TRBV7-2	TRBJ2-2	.	CASSWRSGTGRTGELFF
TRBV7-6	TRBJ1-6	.	CASSLAQVGSPLHF
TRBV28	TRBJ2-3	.	CASTRTGFTDTQYF
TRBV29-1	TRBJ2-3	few	CSVEEFGRAEDTQYF
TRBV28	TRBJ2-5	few	CASSLSQGGLQETQYF
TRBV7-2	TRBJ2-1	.	CASSLAGGTRNEQFF
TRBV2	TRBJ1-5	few	CASSEAPTPQHF
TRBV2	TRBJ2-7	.	CASSTQGTGVDEQYF
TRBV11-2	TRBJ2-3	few	CASSSYRDSDHTQYF
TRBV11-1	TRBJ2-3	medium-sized	CASSFSGDRTDTQYF
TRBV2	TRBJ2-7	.	CASSGQGAGEQYF
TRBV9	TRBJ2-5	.	CASSRDSQETQYF
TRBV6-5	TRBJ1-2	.	CASSYKVGGASDGYTF
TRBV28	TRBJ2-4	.	CASSLTGNIQYF
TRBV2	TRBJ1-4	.	CASVWTVGNEKLFF
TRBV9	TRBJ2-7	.	CASSTGGPGQGYEQYF
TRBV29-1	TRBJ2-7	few	CSVAVDSYEQYF
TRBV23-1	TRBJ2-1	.	CASSHGRPCSNEQFF
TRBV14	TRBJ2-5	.	CASSQDYGQIQETQYF
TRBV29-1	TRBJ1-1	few	CSVVSGVTEAFF
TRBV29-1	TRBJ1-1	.	CSVEGDRGTEAFF
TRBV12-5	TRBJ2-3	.	CASGSGQTSTDTQYF
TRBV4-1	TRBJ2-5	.	CASSQDGGGQGSYQETQYF
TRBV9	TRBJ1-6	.	CASSARDIQNDSPLHF
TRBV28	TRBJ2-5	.	CASSLPGSTQETQYF
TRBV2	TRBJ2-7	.	CASSEQISYEQYF
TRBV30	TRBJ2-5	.	CAWASGPRGETQYF
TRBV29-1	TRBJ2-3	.	CSVERGYTDTQYF
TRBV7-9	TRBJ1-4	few	CASSLGQGDEKLFF
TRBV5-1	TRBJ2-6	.	CASSPRASGANVLTF
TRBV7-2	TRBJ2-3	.	CASSLGPRKTDTQYF
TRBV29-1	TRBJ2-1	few	CSVEDPLGEFF
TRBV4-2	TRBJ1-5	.	CASSQGVRELQPQHF
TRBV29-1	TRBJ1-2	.	CSVAGTGASEYTF
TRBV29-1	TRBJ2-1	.	CSVAGLRSYNEQFF
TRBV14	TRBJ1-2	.	CASSLGGYGYTF
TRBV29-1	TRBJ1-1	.	CSVSTDRANTEAFF
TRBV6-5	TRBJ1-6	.	CASSFGVWDTPLHF
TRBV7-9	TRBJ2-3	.	CASSLSLASTDTQYF